There are a few counts of the clone carrying this T cell receptor beta chain. Only in-frame clones appear in the TCRdb table, and some are missing; sequencing was by immunoSEQ multiplex PCR. The repertoire has 90,000 or so clones, 80% to 95% of them found once; the top ten carry about 0.95%. CDR1 is MNHEY and CDR2 is SMNVEV in the germline V gene (reference sequence). The V and J ends lost 2 bases and 9 bases respectively, with 14 bases between them. The CDR3 totals 14 residues. The data stem from a study of T cell changes during pregnancy in multiple sclerosis. The TCR originated in a female donor with multiple sclerosis, enrolled in a pregnancy study. This chain uses TRBV27 with TRBJ1-5; unclear D gene. Sequencing was performed on peripheral blood, taken before pregnancy. The CDR3 here is CASSLQPLRGPQHF. DNA for the CDR3: TGTGCCAGCAGTTTACAGCCGCTGCGCGGGCCCCAGCATTTT.